These T cell receptor beta chains were read from a single sample in a study of PD-1 blockade in classical Hodgkin lymphoma. The repertoire was sequenced with immunoSEQ multiplex PCR; TCRdb's copy has only in-frame clones and lacks some. The sample yields 9,500 to 13,000 clones, 75% seen once. Specimen: peripheral blood mononuclear cells (PBMCs), collected at baseline. The receptors originated from a human donor with classical Hodgkin lymphoma. Each CDR3 is given with its conserved first and last residue. The D gene is left open where the match is weak. Clone size appears in some rows only: once, few, many, or a class for an expanded clone.

>TRBJ2-5|TRBD1|.|TRBV19
CASRQGTKYETQYF
TGTGCCAGCCGACAGGGTACAAAGTACGAGACCCAGTACTTC
>TRBJ2-3|TRBD2|.|TRBV2
CATVQLAGLTDTQYF
TGTGCCACCGTCCAACTAGCGGGACTCACAGATACGCAGTATTTT
>TRBJ2-2|.|few|TRBV28
CASSGAGELFF
TGTGCCAGCAGCGGGGCCGGGGAGCTGTTTTTT
>TRBJ1-1|.|few|TRBV5-1
CASSLVPGMNTEAFF
TGCGCCAGCAGCTTGGTACCGGGGATGAACACTGAAGCTTTCTTT
>TRBJ1-3|.|few|TRBV19
CASSAAGIMGNTIYF
TGTGCCAGTAGTGCCGCCGGAATTATGGGAAACACCATATATTTT
>TRBJ2-7|.|.|TRBV7-2
CASSLASGGRGYEQYF
TGTGCCAGCAGCTTAGCGTCGGGCGGGCGCGGCTACGAGCAGTACTTC
>TRBJ1-2|TRBD1|.|TRBV2
CASNIGQGGYTF
TGTGCCAGCAATATCGGACAGGGGGGCTACACCTTC
>TRBJ1-2|TRBD1|.|TRBV7-9
CASSFGQGGNYGYTF
TGTGCCAGCAGCTTCGGACAGGGAGGTAACTATGGCTACACCTTC
>TRBJ1-1|.|.|TRBV4-3
CASSQDLEVMNTEAFF
TGCGCCAGCAGCCAAGATTTAGAGGTGATGAACACTGAAGCTTTCTTT
>TRBJ1-5|.|.|TRBV5-4
CASSLEGGRPQHF
TGTGCCAGCAGCTTGGAAGGCGGCCGACCCCAGCATTTT
>TRBJ2-1|.|.|TRBV4-1
CASSPLGYNEQFF
TGCGCCAGCAGCCCCCTCGGGTACAATGAGCAGTTCTTC
>TRBJ2-7|.|.|TRBV11-2
CASSLSRGFGYEQYF
TGTGCCAGCTCCCTTTCGAGGGGCTTCGGCTACGAGCAGTACTTC
>TRBJ1-3|.|.|TRBV11-2
CASSLGARVDTIYF
TGTGCCAGCAGTCTTGGGGCTAGGGTCGACACCATATATTTT
>TRBJ2-7|.|.|TRBV18
CASSVRQGRDEQYF
TGTGCCAGCTCAGTTAGACAGGGGAGGGACGAGCAGTACTTC
>TRBJ1-5|.|.|TRBV19
CASTTRGIGQPQHF
TGTGCCAGTACCACCAGGGGTATTGGACAGCCCCAGCATTTT
>TRBJ2-7|TRBD2|.|TRBV7-2
CASSSRTSGRAGAYEQYF
TGTGCCAGCAGCTCGAGGACTAGCGGGAGGGCCGGGGCGTACGAGCAGTACTTC
>TRBJ2-7|TRBD2|.|TRBV28
CASSFNSGRAFEYF
TGTGCCAGCAGTTTTAATAGCGGGAGGGCTTTCGAGTACTTC
>TRBJ1-3|.|.|TRBV4-2
CASSQGDRGNTIYF
TGTGCCAGCAGCCAGGGGGACCGCGGAAACACCATATATTTT
>TRBJ1-4|.|.|TRBV10-3
CAISETGVNEKLFF
TGTGCCATCAGTGAGACTGGGGTTAATGAAAAACTGTTTTTT
>TRBJ1-3|.|.|TRBV9
CASSAYRAGNTIYF
TGTGCCAGCAGCGCCTACAGGGCTGGAAACACCATATATTTT
>TRBJ2-5|.|.|TRBV15
CATSRGQETQYF
TGTGCCACCAGCCGGGGACAAGAGACCCAGTACTTC
>TRBJ2-2|TRBD2|.|TRBV10-3
CAIGGVSNTGELFF
TGTGCCATCGGGGGGGTCTCGAACACCGGGGAGCTGTTTTTT
>TRBJ2-1|TRBD2|.|TRBV4-1
CASSPFLAGAFEQFF
TGCGCCAGCAGCCCCTTCCTAGCGGGAGCGTTTGAGCAGTTCTTC
>TRBJ2-3|TRBD1|.|TRBV5-1
CASSLGDRARTDTQYF
TGCGCCAGCAGCTTGGGGGACAGGGCCCGCACAGATACGCAGTATTTT
>TRBJ1-2|TRBD1|.|TRBV4-3
CASSQAATGQGFGYTF
TGCGCCAGCAGCCAAGCTGCTACGGGACAGGGGTTTGGCTACACCTTC
>TRBJ2-7|.|few|TRBV11-3
CASSLGDAQTYEQYF
TGTGCCAGCAGCTTGGGGGACGCCCAGACCTACGAGCAGTACTTC
>TRBJ2-3|.|.|TRBV7-9
CASRKDYTDTQYF
TGTGCCAGTCGAAAAGATTACACAGATACGCAGTATTTT
>TRBJ1-3|TRBD1|.|TRBV7-2
CASSRTSGQLSGNTIYF
TGTGCCAGCAGCAGAACCTCGGGACAGCTCTCTGGAAACACCATATATTTT
>TRBJ1-1|.|.|TRBV6-6
CASSRTVWGTEAFF
TGTGCCAGCAGCCGGACAGTTTGGGGCACTGAAGCTTTCTTT
>TRBJ1-3|.|.|TRBV30
CAWSGRVAGNTIYF
TGTGCCTGGAGTGGTCGGGTGGCGGGAAACACCATATATTTT
>TRBJ2-1|.|.|TRBV7-6
CASSLDPKTYNEQFF
TGTGCCAGCAGCTTAGACCCGAAAACCTACAATGAGCAGTTCTTC
>TRBJ2-2|.|.|TRBV5-6
CASSFGAANTGELFF
TGTGCCAGCAGCTTTGGTGCGGCGAACACCGGGGAGCTGTTTTTT
>TRBJ1-1|.|.|TRBV11-3
CASSSGTNTEAFF
TGTGCCAGCAGCTCGGGCACGAACACTGAAGCTTTCTTT
>TRBJ1-3|.|once|TRBV19
CASSITGYSSGNTIYF
TGTGCCAGTAGTATCACAGGTTACAGCTCTGGAAACACCATATATTTT
>TRBJ2-2|.|.|TRBV21-1
CASSTQHGGRKTGELFF
TGTGCCAGCAGCACTCAACACGGGGGGCGAAAAACCGGGGAGCTGTTTTTT
>TRBJ2-7|.|.|TRBV5-1
CASSLGGHEQYF
TGCGCCAGCAGCTTGGGAGGACACGAGCAGTACTTC
>TRBJ2-1|TRBD2|once|TRBV4-3
CASSQDRGAYNEQFF
TGCGCCAGCAGCCAAGATCGGGGGGCCTACAATGAGCAGTTCTTC
>TRBJ2-3|TRBD2|.|TRBV7-2
CASSLGGGGSGRRTQYF
TGTGCCAGCAGCTTAGGCGGAGGGGGTAGCGGGAGACGCACGCAGTATTTT
>TRBJ2-1|.|.|TRBV2
CASRLGNEQFF
TGTGCCAGCAGACTGGGAAATGAGCAGTTCTTC
>TRBJ2-7|.|few|TRBV6-1
CASKTGLPNEQYF
TGTGCCAGCAAAACTGGACTGCCCAACGAGCAGTACTTC
>TRBJ1-3|.|.|TRBV7-2
CASSLTPTAFSGNTIYF
TGTGCCAGCAGCTTAACCCCGACAGCGTTCTCTGGAAACACCATATATTTT
>TRBJ2-7|TRBD1|.|TRBV25-1
CASSGAVGTGLYEQYF
TGTGCCAGCAGTGGAGCCGTCGGGACAGGGCTGTACGAGCAGTACTTC
>TRBJ2-7|.|.|TRBV7-9
CASSLSRVGYEQYF
TGTGCCAGCAGCTTATCCCGCGTAGGTTACGAGCAGTACTTC
>TRBJ2-3|.|.|TRBV27
CASSERGFTDTQYF
TGTGCCAGCAGTGAACGGGGGTTCACAGATACGCAGTATTTT
>TRBJ1-2|.|.|TRBV29-1
CSVGEGYTF
TGCAGCGTTGGTGAGGGCTACACCTTC
>TRBJ2-7|.|.|TRBV6-9
CASMFPAGQKLRTYEQYF
TGTGCCAGCATGTTCCCCGCGGGGCAGAAGCTAAGAACCTACGAGCAGTACTTC
>TRBJ2-1|.|.|TRBV2
CASTSGSSYNEQFF
TGTGCCAGCACCAGCGGCAGCTCCTACAATGAGCAGTTCTTC
>TRBJ1-4|.|.|TRBV6-5
CASSYGGPNEKLFF
TGTGCCAGCAGTTACGGGGGGCCTAATGAAAAACTGTTTTTT